This T cell receptor (beta chain) was observed in a study of blood T cell repertoires in COVID-19. Cohort assignment relied on participant-reported clinical history. Donors of Cohort 3 who recovered were those that had two negative PCRs, clearance, or symptom resolution. The CDR3 has 16 residues. From germline, CDR1 is PRHDT and CDR2 FYEKMQ (reference sequence). J gave up 6 bases and V 1 base, and 6 bases lay outside the gene matches. Profiling relied on immunoSEQ multiplex PCR, and the TCRdb table lists in-frame clones only, not all of them. The sample lists more than 300,000 clones; roughly 86% were seen once.

What was sequenced was PBMCs or T cells enriched from blood (not recorded which). The receptor was isolated from a woman in her 30s who had recovered from COVID-19. The V gene is TRBV13, the J gene TRBJ1-6; 7 positions agree with TRBD1. CDR3 nucleotides: TGTGCCAGCAGCTTAGCTTCTGGGACAGCTAATTCACCCCTCCACTTT. Translating gives CASSLASGTANSPLHF.